This TCR beta chain emerged from a study of OX40 agonist ivuxolimab in advanced cancers. The wider study: Two patients with cutaneous melanoma and one with hepatocellular carcinoma, three in total, showed partial responses.

V lost 6 bases and J lost 5; bases outside the gene matches: 10. The CDR3 is made up of 15 amino acids. Germline CDR1 LNHDA, CDR2 SQIVND (reference sequence). Profiling relied on immunoSEQ multiplex PCR, and the TCRdb table lists in-frame clones only, not all of them. Here the sample spans tens of thousands of clones, approximately 90% being singletons. The material was CD4+ or CD8+ T cells sorted from blood, obtained in a trial of the OX40 agonist ivuxolimab. The V call is TRBV19, the J call TRBJ2-7; 10 bases map to TRBD1. This receptor was taken from an adult with an advanced solid tumor such as melanoma, head and neck, liver or kidney cancer. CDR3 in amino acids: CASSLMTGGIDEQYF. The DNA for the CDR3 is TGTGCCAGTAGCCTTATGACAGGGGGCATCGACGAGCAGTACTTC.